These 26 T cell receptor beta chains originate from one sample sequenced in a study of blood T cell repertoires in COVID-19. The protocol was immunoSEQ multiplex PCR, while the TCRdb copy is restricted to in-frame clones and leaves out a portion. The profile shows approximately 290,000 clones, over 75% of them singletons. The sequencing sample was made of peripheral blood. The receptors derive from a human donor with COVID-19, enrolled during active disease. The donor label of this sample is uncertain.

V usage is TRBV20-1 and J usage is TRBJ2-6, with D perhaps matching TRBD1 (6 bases). V shed 3 bases and J shed 2 bases, with 17 bases lying between them. Germline V CDR1 and CDR2: DFQATT, SNEGSKA (reference sequence). The CDR3 sequence is 17 residues long. This CDR3 is CSASVRGQRAGANVLTF. CDR3 DNA: TGCAGTGCTAGTGTGCGCGGACAGAGAGCTGGGGCCAACGTCCTGACTTTC.

This rearrangement joins TRBV18 to TRBJ1-1; D is unclear. CDR1 is KGHSH, CDR2 LQKENI, per germline. The germline V and J ends were trimmed by 3 bases and 7 bases, with 12 bases remaining between them. CDR3 length: 13 residues. The CDR3 spells CASSPGLGYEAFF. In DNA, the CDR3 is TGTGCCAGCTCACCCGGTTTGGGCTATGAAGCTTTCTTT.

V is TRBV24-1 and J is TRBJ2-1, with 8 bases matching TRBD2. V lost 3 bases and J lost 10; bases outside the gene matches: 10. The germline CDR1 and CDR2 sequences are KGHDR and SFDVKD. The CDR3 loop spans 15 amino acids. CDR3 region: CATSDEREFKSEQFF. The CDR3 coding sequence is TGTGCCACCAGTGATGAGCGGGAGTTCAAGTCCGAGCAGTTCTTC.

The chain recombines TRBV11-2 with TRBJ2-5; D unclear. Germline CDR1 is SGHAT and CDR2 is FQNNGV. V was pared by 1 base and J by 5 bases, with 14 bases between. There are 15 residues in the CDR3. The CDR3 bases are TGTGCCAGCAGCTTAGCGGTACGAAGCTCCGAGACCCAGTACTTC. Protein: CASSLAVRSSETQYF.

The chain recombines TRBV4-2 with TRBJ2-7; TRBD2 matches 9 bases. The CDR3 loop spans 17 amino acids. Germline-derived CDR1 and CDR2 are LGHNA and YNFKEQ. V gave up 4 bases and J gave up 2 bases; unmatched junction bases: 12. The CDR3 sequence: CASSRSVAGGLPYEQYF. The CDR3 nucleotides are TGTGCCAGCAGCCGATCGGTGGCGGGAGGGCTCCCCTACGAGCAGTACTTC.

The chain employs TRBV7-2 and TRBJ1-6; D remains ambiguous. CDR1 is SGHTA and CDR2 is FQGNSA in the germline V gene. The V and J ends lost 1 base and 6 bases respectively, with 13 bases between them. The CDR3 contains 16 residues. The chain's CDR3 is CASSLVFQTGNSPLHF. The CDR3 nucleotides are TGTGCCAGCAGCTTAGTTTTCCAGACTGGTAATTCACCCCTCCACTTT.

A few counts support this clone. The chain couples TRBV6-1 to TRBJ1-4; D is unclear. The germline V and J ends were trimmed by 2 bases and 2 bases, with 9 bases remaining between them. From germline, CDR1 is MNHNS and CDR2 SASEGT. The CDR3 runs to 15 residues. The DNA for the CDR3 is TGTGCCAGCAGTGAAATCTGGGCTACTAATGAAAAACTGTTTTTT. Protein: CASSEIWATNEKLFF.

The rearrangement links TRBV4-1 to TRBJ1-2; TRBD1 aligns across 11 bases. From germline, CDR1 is MGHRA and CDR2 YSYEKL. The CDR3 has 16 residues. Trimming at V came to 0 bases and at J to 7 bases, leaving 7 bases not matched to a gene. Here the CDR3 DNA reads TGCGCCAGCAGCCAAGAGTTAGGACAGGGGGCGGCTGGCTACACCTTC. It is translated as CASSQELGQGAAGYTF.

The V call is TRBV28, the J call TRBJ2-7; possibly TRBD2 for D (6 bases). Per the germline V gene, CDR1 is MDHEN and CDR2 is SYDVKM. This CDR3 contains 14 residues. The V end was cut by 4 bases, the J end by 6 bases, with 16 bases between. The CDR3 spells CASSSPGRAGEQYF. DNA of the CDR3: TGTGCCAGCAGTTCGCCAGGGAGAGCGGGCGAGCAGTACTTC.

The J gene is TRBJ1-5, the V gene TRBV6-1; D is possibly TRBD1 (5 bases). The CDR3 consists of 20 residues. Germline CDR1 MNHNS, CDR2 SASEGT. V was pared by 1 base and J by 0 bases, with 22 bases between. Written as DNA, the CDR3 is TGTGCCAGCAGTGAAGTAACGGCTCGGGGGTGGGGGTATAGCAATCAGCCCCAGCATTTT. Translation: CASSEVTARGWGYSNQPQHF.

The genes are TRBV11-1 and TRBJ2-2; a possible D gene is TRBD1 (6 bases). Germline CDR1 and CDR2: SGHAT and FQDESV (reference sequence). Trimming removed 6 bases from V and 2 bases from J, with 13 bases in between. This CDR3 spans 15 amino acids. CDR3 in DNA: TGTGCCAGCAGTCCCCGGACAGAAAACACCGGGGAGCTGTTTTTT. As protein: CASSPRTENTGELFF.

This clone occurred a few times. V and J are TRBV30 and TRBJ2-1; 7 bases align to TRBD2. Unmatched junction bases numbered 5, after V lost 0 bases and J lost 6 bases. The CDR3 consists of 14 residues. CDR1 is GTSNPN, CDR2 SVGIG, per germline (reference sequence). The CDR3 DNA sequence: TGTGCCTGGAGTGTAACCAGGGAGGGCAATGAGCAGTTCTTC. Its protein product is CAWSVTREGNEQFF.

This chain uses TRBV5-6 with TRBJ1-2; 10 bases align to TRBD1. Losses at the gene ends were 5 bases for V and 2 bases for J; bases not matched to a gene: 0. This CDR3 region has 13 residues. Germline V lookup: CDR1 SGHDT, CDR2 YYEEEE. The CDR3 region has the DNA TGTGCCAGCAGGGGACAGGGGAACTATGGCTACACCTTC. Protein: CASRGQGNYGYTF.

This clone was detected only a few times. The V and J genes are TRBV7-3 and TRBJ2-3; 10 bases are a match to TRBD2. Trimming at V came to 5 bases and at J to 4 bases, leaving 9 bases not matched to a gene. The CDR3 spans 16 residues. Germline-derived CDR1 and CDR2 are SGHTA and FQGTGA. CDR3 DNA sequence: TGTGCCAGCAGCGTTACTCCGGGACTAGCGCCAGATACGCAGTATTTT. This codes for CASSVTPGLAPDTQYF.

The CDR3 DNA reads as TGTGCTAGTGGTTTCAGGGATCAAGGACCCCTCCACTTT. Its translation: CASGFRDQGPLHF. The V call is TRBV12-5, the J call TRBJ1-6, with a weak D call TRBD1 (5 bases). The germline V gene has CDR1 LGHNT and CDR2 FRNRAP. V was pared by 3 bases and J by 12 bases, with 12 bases between. The CDR3 is made up of 13 amino acids.

This clone was counted only a few times. V gene TRBV7-3 combines with J gene TRBJ2-7, with a weak D call TRBD1 (6 bases). V lost 4 bases to trimming and J lost 6 bases, with 13 bases between them. Per the germline V gene, CDR1 is SGHTA and CDR2 is FQGTGA. The CDR3 runs 13 residues. The CDR3 region has the DNA TGTGCCAGCAGCTCCCCTACAGGGACCGAGCAGTACTTC. Its protein is CASSSPTGTEQYF.

The V gene is TRBV19, the J gene TRBJ2-7; 7 nucleotides line up with TRBD1. The junction had 9 bases not matched to a gene; V was cut back by 1 base and J by 6 bases. Germline-derived CDR1 and CDR2 are LNHDA and SQIVND (reference sequence). CDR3 length: 15 amino acids. CDR3 bases: TGTGCCAGTAGTATAGCTCCGGGTAGGGGGCGCGAGCAGTACTTC. Translated, it gives CASSIAPGRGREQYF.

This clone appeared a few times. The chain carries TRBV27 and TRBJ1-2; 9 positions agree with TRBD1. CDR1 and CDR2 (germline): MNHEY, SMNVEV (reference sequence). The CDR3 length is 17 residues. The J segment lost 2 bases and the V segment lost 8 bases, leaving 15 bases of the junction unmatched. The CDR3 DNA reads TGTGCCAGCGGATGGACAGGGGATTCCAACTTGAACTATGGCTACACCTTC. As protein: CASGWTGDSNLNYGYTF.

The genes are TRBV20-1 and TRBJ2-3; 7 positions agree with TRBD2. This CDR3 region has 14 residues. Germline V gene sequence: CDR1 DFQATT, CDR2 SNEGSKA (reference sequence). Trimming cost V 3 bases and J 7 bases; bases outside gene matches: 10. CDR3 residues: CSASSGTTGNTQYF. The CDR3 DNA reads TGCAGTGCTAGTTCCGGGACTACGGGAAATACGCAGTATTTT.

The sample holds one count of this clone. V gene TRBV11-2 combines with J gene TRBJ2-2; D is possibly TRBD2 (6 bases). V dropped 5 bases and J dropped 1 base, with 17 bases sitting between them. The CDR3 consists of 17 residues. Germline V gives CDR1 SGHAT, CDR2 FQNNGV. The CDR3, as DNA: TGTGCCAGCAGCGACCTCGGGAGCGGGTGGAACACCGGGGAGCTGTTTTTT. Its protein product is CASSDLGSGWNTGELFF. Full variable domain (rest looked up from reference TRBV11-2 and TRBJ2-2): EAGVAQSPRYKIIEKRQSVAFWCNPISGHATLYWYQQILGQGPKLLIQFQNNGVVDDSQLPKDRFSAERLKGVDSTLKIQPAKLEDSAVYLCASSDLGSGWNTGELFFGEGSRLTVL.

This clone was detected ten times or more. The chain is built from TRBV5-1 and TRBJ2-2; 7 nucleotides agree with TRBD2. Germline V gene data show CDR1 as SGHRS and CDR2 as YFSETQ. The CDR3 has 16 amino acids. Trimming took 0 bases from V and 3 from J; bases not matched to a gene: 5. The CDR3: CASSLEGAGDTGELFF. In DNA, the CDR3 is TGCGCCAGCAGCTTGGAAGGGGCGGGAGACACCGGGGAGCTGTTTTTT.

The CDR3, as DNA: TGCGCCAGCAGCTTGGGGGGGCCCGAAGAGACCCAGTACTTC. It encodes CASSLGGPEETQYF. This rearrangement joins TRBV5-1 to TRBJ2-5, with D possibly being TRBD1 (6 bases). V dropped 0 bases and J dropped 3 bases, with 9 bases sitting between them. CDR1 is SGHRS and CDR2 is YFSETQ in the germline V gene. This CDR3 contains 14 residues.

The rearrangement uses TRBV7-9 and TRBJ1-6; D remains ambiguous. The V and J ends lost 0 bases and 16 bases respectively, with 13 bases between them. CDR1 is SEHNR and CDR2 is FQNEAQ in the germline V gene (reference sequence). The CDR3 is 13 residues long. In DNA, the CDR3 is TGTGCCAGCAGCTTAGCAACTAATCCCCAGCTCCACTTT. Protein: CASSLATNPQLHF.

The chain employs TRBV28 and TRBJ1-3; the match to TRBD1 covers 7 bases. With V trimmed by 5 bases and J by 3 bases, 7 bases remained unmatched. The CDR3 is made up of 15 amino acids. From germline, CDR1 is MDHEN and CDR2 SYDVKM. This chain's CDR3 is CASSRLGQFGNTIYF. DNA of the CDR3: TGTGCCAGCAGTCGCCTGGGACAGTTTGGAAACACCATATATTTT. The whole variable domain, remainder taken from reference TRBV28 and TRBJ1-3, is DVKVTQSSRYLVKRTGEKVFLECVQDMDHENMFWYRQDPGLGLRLIYFSYDVKMKEKGDIPEGYSVSREKKERFSLILESASTNQTSMYLCASSRLGQFGNTIYFGEGSWLTVV.

This chain uses TRBV6-5 with TRBJ1-1; possible D gene TRBD1, 6 bases. Germline assignment: CDR1 MNHEY and CDR2 SVGAGI. Trimming removed 5 bases from V and 5 bases from J, with 12 bases in between. The CDR3 consists of 13 residues. DNA of the CDR3: TGTGCCAGCAGTATCCGACAGGTAACTGAAGCTTTCTTT. As protein: CASSIRQVTEAFF.

This clone was observed a few times. V usage is TRBV7-2 and J usage is TRBJ2-7; D gene unclear. CDR1 SGHTA and CDR2 FQGNSA come from the germline V gene. This CDR3 region has 14 residues. Between the trimmed V and J ends, which lost 1 base and 5 bases, there was a span of 12 bases. The CDR3 DNA follows: TGTGCCAGCAGCTTAGTATCAGGATCCCACGAGCAGTACTTC. As protein: CASSLVSGSHEQYF. Based on the CDR3 plus reference TRBV7-2 and TRBJ2-7, the full variable domain is GAGVSQSPSNKVTEKGKDVELRCDPISGHTALYWYRQSLGQGLEFLIYFQGNSAPDKSGLPSDRFSAERTGGSVSTLTIQRTQQEDSAVYLCASSLVSGSHEQYFGPGTRLTVT.